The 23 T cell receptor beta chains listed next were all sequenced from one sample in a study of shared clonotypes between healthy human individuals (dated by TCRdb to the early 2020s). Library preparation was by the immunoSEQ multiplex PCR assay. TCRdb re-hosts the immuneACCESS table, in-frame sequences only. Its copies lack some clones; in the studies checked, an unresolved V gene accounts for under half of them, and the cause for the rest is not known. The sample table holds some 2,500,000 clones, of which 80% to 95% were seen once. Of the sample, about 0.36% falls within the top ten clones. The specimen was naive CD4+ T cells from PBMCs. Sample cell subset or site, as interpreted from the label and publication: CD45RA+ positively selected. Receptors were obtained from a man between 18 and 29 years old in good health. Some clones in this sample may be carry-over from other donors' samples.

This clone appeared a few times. The CDR3 DNA follows: TGTGCCAGCAGCCTCCAGGGGAGTCAGCCCCAGCATTTT. As protein: CASSLQGSQPQHF. The chain carries TRBV2 and TRBJ1-5, with TRBD1 as a possible D gene (6 bases). This CDR3 has 13 amino acids. V lost 6 bases and J 6 bases, leaving 12 bases between the germline ends. Germline V gene lookup returns CDR1 SNHLY and CDR2 FYNNEI.

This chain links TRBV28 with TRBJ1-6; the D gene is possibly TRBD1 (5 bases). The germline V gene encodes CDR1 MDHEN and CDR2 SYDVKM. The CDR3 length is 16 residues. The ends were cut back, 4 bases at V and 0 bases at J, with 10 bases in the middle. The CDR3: CASSSPGSSYNSPLHF. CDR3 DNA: TGTGCCAGCAGTTCTCCAGGGAGCTCCTATAATTCACCCCTCCACTTT.

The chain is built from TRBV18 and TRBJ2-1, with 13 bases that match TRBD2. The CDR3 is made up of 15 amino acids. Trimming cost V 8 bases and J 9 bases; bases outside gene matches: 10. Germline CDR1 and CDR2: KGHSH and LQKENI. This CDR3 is CASATWTSGSGEQFF. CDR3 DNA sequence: TGTGCCAGCGCCACCTGGACTAGCGGGAGTGGTGAGCAGTTCTTC. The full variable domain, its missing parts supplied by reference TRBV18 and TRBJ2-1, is NAGVMQNPRHLVRRRGQEARLRCSPMKGHSHVYWYRQLPEEGLKFMVYLQKENIIDESGMPKERFSAEFPKEGPSILRIQQVVRGDSAAYFCASATWTSGSGEQFFGPGTRLTVL.

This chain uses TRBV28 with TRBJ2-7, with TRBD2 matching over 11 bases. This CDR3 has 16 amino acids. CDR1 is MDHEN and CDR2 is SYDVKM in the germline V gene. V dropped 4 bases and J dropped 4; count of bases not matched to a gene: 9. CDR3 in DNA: TGTGCCAGCAGTTCCATAGCGGGAGGGCTTCATTACGAGCAGTACTTC. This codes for CASSSIAGGLHYEQYF.

CDR3 sequence reads: CASSPSSGRALTGELFF. CDR3 DNA sequence: TGTGCCAGCAGCCCATCTAGCGGGAGGGCCCTCACCGGGGAGCTGTTTTTT. The rearrangement uses TRBV9 and TRBJ2-2; 12 bases line up with TRBD2. This CDR3 region has 17 residues. Germline assignment: CDR1 SGDLS and CDR2 YYNGEE. V shed 4 bases, J shed 4 bases, and the junction held 8 bases outside the gene matches.

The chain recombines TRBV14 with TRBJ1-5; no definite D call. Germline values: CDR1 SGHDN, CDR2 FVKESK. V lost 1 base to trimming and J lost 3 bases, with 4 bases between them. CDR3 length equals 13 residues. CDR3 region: CASSQGTNQPQHF. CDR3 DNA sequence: TGTGCCAGCAGCCAAGGTACCAATCAGCCCCAGCATTTT. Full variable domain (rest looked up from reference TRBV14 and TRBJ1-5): EAGVTQFPSHSVIEKGQTVTLRCDPISGHDNLYWYRRVMGKEIKFLLHFVKESKQDESGMPNNRFLAERTGGTYSTLKVQPAELEDSGVYFCASSQGTNQPQHFGDGTRLSIL.

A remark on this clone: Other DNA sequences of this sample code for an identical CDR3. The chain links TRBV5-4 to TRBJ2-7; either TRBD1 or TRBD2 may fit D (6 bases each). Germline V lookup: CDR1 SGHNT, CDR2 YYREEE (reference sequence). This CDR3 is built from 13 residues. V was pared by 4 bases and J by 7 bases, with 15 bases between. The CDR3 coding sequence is TGTGCCAGCAGCCTGACGGGGGCTGGGGAGCAGTACTTC. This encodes CASSLTGAGEQYF.

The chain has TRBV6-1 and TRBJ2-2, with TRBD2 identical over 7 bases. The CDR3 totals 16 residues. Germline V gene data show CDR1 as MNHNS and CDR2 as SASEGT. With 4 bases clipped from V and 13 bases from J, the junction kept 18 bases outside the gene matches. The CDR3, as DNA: TGTGCCAGCAGTGGCAGAGGTCCTAGCGGCCGGCTTGGGCTGTTTTTT. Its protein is CASSGRGPSGRLGLFF.

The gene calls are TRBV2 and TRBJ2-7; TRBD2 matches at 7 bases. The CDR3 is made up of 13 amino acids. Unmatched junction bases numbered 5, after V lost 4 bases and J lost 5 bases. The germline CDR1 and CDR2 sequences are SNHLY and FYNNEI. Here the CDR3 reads CASSVAGAHEQYF. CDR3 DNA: TGTGCCAGCAGTGTCGCGGGAGCTCACGAGCAGTACTTC.

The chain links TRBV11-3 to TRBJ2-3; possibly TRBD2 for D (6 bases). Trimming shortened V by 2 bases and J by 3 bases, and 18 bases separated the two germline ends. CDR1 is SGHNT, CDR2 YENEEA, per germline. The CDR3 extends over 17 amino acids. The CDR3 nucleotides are TGTGCCAGCAGCTTATCATCGGGGGACGGCGGGACAGATACGCAGTATTTT. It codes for CASSLSSGDGGTDTQYF.

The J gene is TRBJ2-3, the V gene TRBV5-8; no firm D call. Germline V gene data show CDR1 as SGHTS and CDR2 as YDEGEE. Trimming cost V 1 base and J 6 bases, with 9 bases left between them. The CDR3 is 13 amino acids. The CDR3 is CASSLRIGDTQYF. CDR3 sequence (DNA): TGTGCCAGCAGCTTGAGGATTGGGGATACGCAGTATTTT.

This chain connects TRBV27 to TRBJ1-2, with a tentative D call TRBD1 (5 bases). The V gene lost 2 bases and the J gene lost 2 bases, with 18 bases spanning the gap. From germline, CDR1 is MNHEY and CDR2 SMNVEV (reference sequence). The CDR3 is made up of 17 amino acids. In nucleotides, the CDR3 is TGTGCCAGCAGTTTAGGGGCAGACGCCGCTTACAACTATGGCTACACCTTC. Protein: CASSLGADAAYNYGYTF.

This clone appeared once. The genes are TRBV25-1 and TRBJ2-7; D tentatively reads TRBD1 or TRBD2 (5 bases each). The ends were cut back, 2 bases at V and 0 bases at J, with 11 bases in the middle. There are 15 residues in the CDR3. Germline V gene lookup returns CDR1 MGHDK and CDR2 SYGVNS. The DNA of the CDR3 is TGTGCCAGCAGTGAACGGGGCAGGAACTCCTACGAGCAGTACTTC. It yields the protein CASSERGRNSYEQYF.

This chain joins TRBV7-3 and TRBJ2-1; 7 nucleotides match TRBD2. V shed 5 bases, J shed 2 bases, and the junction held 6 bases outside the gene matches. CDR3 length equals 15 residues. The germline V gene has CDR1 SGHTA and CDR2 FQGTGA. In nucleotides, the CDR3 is TGTGCCAGCAGCCTCCGGGAGGCTACCTACAATGAGCAGTTCTTC. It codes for CASSLREATYNEQFF.

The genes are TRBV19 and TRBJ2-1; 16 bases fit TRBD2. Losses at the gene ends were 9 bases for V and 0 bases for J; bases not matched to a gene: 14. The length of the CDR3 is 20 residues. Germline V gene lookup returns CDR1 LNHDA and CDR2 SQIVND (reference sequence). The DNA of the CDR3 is TGTGCCAGGCGCAGCGGGACTAGCGGGAGGGCCGAAGGCTCCTACAATGAGCAGTTCTTC. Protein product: CARRSGTSGRAEGSYNEQFF.

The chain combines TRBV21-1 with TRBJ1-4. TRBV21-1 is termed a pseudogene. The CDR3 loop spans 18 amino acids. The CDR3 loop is CASSKRGAGQEGGEKLFF. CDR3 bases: TGTGCCAGCAGCAAAAGGGGGGCGGGGCAAGAGGGTGGTGAAAAACTGTTTTTT.

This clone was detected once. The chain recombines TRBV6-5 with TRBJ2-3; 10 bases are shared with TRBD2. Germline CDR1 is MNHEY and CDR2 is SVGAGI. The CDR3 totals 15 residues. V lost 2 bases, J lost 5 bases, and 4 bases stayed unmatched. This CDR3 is CASSYLAGAIDTQYF. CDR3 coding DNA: TGTGCCAGCAGTTACCTAGCGGGAGCAATAGATACGCAGTATTTT.

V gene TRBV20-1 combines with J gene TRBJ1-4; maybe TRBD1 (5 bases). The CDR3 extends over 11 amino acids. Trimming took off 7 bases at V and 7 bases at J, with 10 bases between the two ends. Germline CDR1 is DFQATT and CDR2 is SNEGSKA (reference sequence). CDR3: CSGQYPEKLFF. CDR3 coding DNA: TGCAGTGGACAGTATCCTGAAAAACTGTTTTTT.

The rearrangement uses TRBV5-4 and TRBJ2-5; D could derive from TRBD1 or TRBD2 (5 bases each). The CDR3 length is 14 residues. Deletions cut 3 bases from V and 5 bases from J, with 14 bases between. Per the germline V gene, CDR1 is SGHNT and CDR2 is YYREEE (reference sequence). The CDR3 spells CASSWDLYGETQYF. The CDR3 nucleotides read TGTGCCAGCAGCTGGGACCTGTACGGGGAGACCCAGTACTTC. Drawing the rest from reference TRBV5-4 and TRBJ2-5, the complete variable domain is ETGVTQSPTHLIKTRGQQVTLRCSSQSGHNTVSWYQQALGQGPQFIFQYYREEENGRGNFPPRFSGLQFPNYSSELNVNALELDDSALYLCASSWDLYGETQYFGPGTRLLVL.

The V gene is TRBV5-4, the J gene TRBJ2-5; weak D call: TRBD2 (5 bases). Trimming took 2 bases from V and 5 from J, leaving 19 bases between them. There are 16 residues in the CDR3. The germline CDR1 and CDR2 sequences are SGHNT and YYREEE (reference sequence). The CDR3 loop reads CASSLTTGPRRETQYF. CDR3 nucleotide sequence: TGTGCCAGCAGCTTAACGACCGGGCCTCGGAGGGAGACCCAGTACTTC.

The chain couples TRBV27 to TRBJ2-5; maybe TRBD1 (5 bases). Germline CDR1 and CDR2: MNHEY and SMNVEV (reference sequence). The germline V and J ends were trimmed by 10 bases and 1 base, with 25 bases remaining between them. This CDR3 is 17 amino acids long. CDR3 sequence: CATASRGHVDFQETQYF. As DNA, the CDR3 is TGTGCCACCGCGAGTCGTGGACACGTGGATTTCCAAGAGACCCAGTACTTC.

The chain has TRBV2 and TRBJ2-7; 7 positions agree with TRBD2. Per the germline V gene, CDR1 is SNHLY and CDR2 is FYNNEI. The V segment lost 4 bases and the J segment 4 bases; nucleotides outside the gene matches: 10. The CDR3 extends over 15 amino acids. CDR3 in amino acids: CASSARGEIGYEQYF. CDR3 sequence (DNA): TGTGCCAGCAGTGCTCGGGGGGAGATCGGGTACGAGCAGTACTTC.

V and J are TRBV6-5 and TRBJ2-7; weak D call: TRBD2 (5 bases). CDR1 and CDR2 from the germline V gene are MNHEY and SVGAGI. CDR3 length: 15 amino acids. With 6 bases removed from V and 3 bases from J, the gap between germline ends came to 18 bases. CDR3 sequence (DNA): TGTGCCAGCAGGGTCCGGGAAGCATGGGGCTACGAGCAGTACTTC. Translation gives CASRVREAWGYEQYF.